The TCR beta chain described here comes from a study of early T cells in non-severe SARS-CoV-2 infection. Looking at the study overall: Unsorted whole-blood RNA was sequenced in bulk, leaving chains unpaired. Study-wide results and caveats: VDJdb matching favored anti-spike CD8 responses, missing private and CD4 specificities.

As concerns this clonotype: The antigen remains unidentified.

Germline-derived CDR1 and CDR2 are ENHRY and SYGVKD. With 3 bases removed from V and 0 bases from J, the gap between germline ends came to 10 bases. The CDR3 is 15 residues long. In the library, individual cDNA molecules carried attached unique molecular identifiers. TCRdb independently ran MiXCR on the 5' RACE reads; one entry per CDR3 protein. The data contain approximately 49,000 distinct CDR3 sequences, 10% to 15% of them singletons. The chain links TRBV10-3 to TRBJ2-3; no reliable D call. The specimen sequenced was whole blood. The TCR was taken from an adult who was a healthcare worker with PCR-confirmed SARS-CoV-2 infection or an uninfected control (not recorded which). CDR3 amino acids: CAISDGTASTDTQYF. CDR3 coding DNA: TGTGCCATCAGTGACGGCACAGCTAGCACAGATACGCAGTATTTT.